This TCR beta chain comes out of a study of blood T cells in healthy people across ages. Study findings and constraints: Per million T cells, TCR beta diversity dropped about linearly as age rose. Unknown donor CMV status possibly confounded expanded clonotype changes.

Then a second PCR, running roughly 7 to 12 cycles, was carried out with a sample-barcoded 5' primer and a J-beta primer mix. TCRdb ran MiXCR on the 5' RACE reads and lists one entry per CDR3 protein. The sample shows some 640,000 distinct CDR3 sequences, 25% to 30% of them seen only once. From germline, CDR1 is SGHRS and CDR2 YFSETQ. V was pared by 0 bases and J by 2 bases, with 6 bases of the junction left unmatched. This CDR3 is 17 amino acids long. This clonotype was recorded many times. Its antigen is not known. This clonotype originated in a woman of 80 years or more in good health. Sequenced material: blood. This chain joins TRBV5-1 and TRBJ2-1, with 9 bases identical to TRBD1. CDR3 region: CASSLGNRGRPYNEQFF. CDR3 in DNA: TGCGCCAGCAGCTTGGGGAACAGGGGGCGTCCCTACAATGAGCAGTTCTTC.